These 2 T cell receptor beta chains were all obtained from the same sample, sequenced in a study of blood T cell repertoires in COVID-19. Repertoires were generated with immunoSEQ multiplex PCR, while TCRdb's copy carries only in-frame clones and drops some. The sample shows roughly 300,000 clones, about 83% of them seen only once. The sample taken for sequencing was peripheral blood. The origin of the receptors is a woman aged 50 to 65 with acute or convalescent COVID-19.

This chain uses TRBV12-5 with TRBJ1-5, with D perhaps TRBD1 (5 bases). V was pared by 4 bases and J by 3 bases, with 16 bases between. Per germline, CDR1 LGHNT and CDR2 FRNRAP. The CDR3 spans 16 residues. This CDR3 reads CASGSPSGGSNQPQHF. CDR3 bases: TGTGCTAGTGGTTCCCCTAGCGGGGGGTCCAATCAGCCCCAGCATTTT.

The V gene is TRBV5-1, the J gene TRBJ2-2; tentatively, D is TRBD1 (5 bases). Germline-derived CDR1 and CDR2 are SGHRS and YFSETQ. Trimming shortened V by 4 bases and J by 3 bases, and 16 bases separated the two germline ends. The CDR3 length is 16 residues. In DNA form, the CDR3 reads TGCGCCAGCAGCCAAGGGGCGAACCTGGACACCGGGGAGCTGTTTTTT. Translating gives CASSQGANLDTGELFF.